Each of the 5 T cell receptor beta chains below was sequenced from the same sample in a study of control samples from healthy donors and cancer patients. Profiling relied on immunoSEQ multiplex PCR, and the TCRdb table lists in-frame clones only, not all of them. The sample records around 180,000 clones, 91% being singletons. The source material was blood. These receptors were obtained from a woman aged 40 to 50 in good health.

This chain links TRBV27 with TRBJ1-5; D unclear. Per the germline V gene, CDR1 is MNHEY and CDR2 is SMNVEV (reference sequence). Trimming left V 3 bases short and J 7 bases short, with 10 bases between. The CDR3 sequence is 13 residues long. The CDR3 DNA is TGTGCCAGCAGTTTCGGGCTGGGGCAGCCCCAGCATTTT. Protein sequence: CASSFGLGQPQHF.

This clone was detected only once. The gene calls are TRBV28 and TRBJ2-7, with D possibly TRBD1 on 6 matching bases. Per germline, CDR1 MDHEN and CDR2 SYDVKM. The germline V and J ends were trimmed by 6 bases and 2 bases, with 14 bases remaining between them. The CDR3 extends over 14 amino acids. This chain's CDR3 is CASSHRTDTYEQYF. CDR3 sequence (DNA): TGTGCCAGCAGCCACCGGACAGACACCTACGAGCAGTACTTC.

This clone appeared a single time. This chain uses TRBV10-3 with TRBJ1-6, with a tentative D call TRBD1 (6 bases). The CDR3 consists of 15 residues. CDR1 and CDR2 from the germline V gene are ENHRY and SYGVKD. The germline V and J ends were trimmed by 1 base and 9 bases, with 13 bases remaining between them. The CDR3 sequence is CAISELQGLGSPLHF. The CDR3 DNA reads TGTGCCATCAGTGAGTTACAGGGCCTGGGTTCACCCCTCCACTTT.

This sequence joins TRBV5-6 and TRBJ2-1; D is uncertain. In germline, CDR1 is SGHDT, CDR2 YYEEEE. The CDR3 extends over 13 amino acids. V was cut by 3 bases and J by 7 bases, with 11 bases left in between. The CDR3 reads CASSSDLGNEQFF. The CDR3 region has the DNA TGTGCCAGCAGCTCGGACCTAGGGAATGAGCAGTTCTTC.

The chain combines TRBV19 with TRBJ1-1; D not resolved. Deletions cut 3 bases from V and 1 base from J, with 6 bases between. The germline V gene has CDR1 LNHDA and CDR2 SQIVND (reference sequence). This CDR3 has 13 amino acids. The CDR3 DNA reads TGTGCCAGTAGTATCTCTCCGAACACTGAAGCTTTCTTT. Residues: CASSISPNTEAFF.